A selection of T cell receptor beta chains follows, all from one sample in a study of T cells in localized non-small cell lung cancer. TCRdb's copy holds only in-frame clones and misses some; the assay was immunoSEQ multiplex PCR. The table lists approximately 60,000 clones, 90% of them singletons. The sequencing here drew on peripheral blood, taken before any cancer treatment. The receptors were sampled from a woman aged 35-70 years with stage I lung adenocarcinoma. CDR3s include the opening cysteine and the closing phenylalanine or tryptophan. D genes are given only for firm matches. Clone sizes are given selectively: once, few, many, or a class where the clone is expanded.

d_call: .; v_call: TRBV11-3; clone_size: .; j_call: TRBJ2-1; cdr3_nt: TGTGCCAGCAGTGGTGAAGGGCCGAAATTCTTC; cdr3_aa: CASSGEGPKFF
d_call: .; v_call: TRBV19; clone_size: .; j_call: TRBJ1-1; cdr3_nt: TGTGCCAGTAGTATAGATCATGTCGCAGGTCTGGGCACTGAAGCTTTCTTT; cdr3_aa: CASSIDHVAGLGTEAFF
d_call: TRBD2; v_call: TRBV6-1; clone_size: .; j_call: TRBJ2-1; cdr3_nt: TGTGCCAGCAGAAGAATGGGGGGGGGAAACAATGAGCAGTTCTTC; cdr3_aa: CASRRMGGGNNEQFF
d_call: .; v_call: TRBV2; clone_size: .; j_call: TRBJ2-1; cdr3_nt: TGTGCCACCCTGACTCAAAGCTCCTACAATGAGCAGTTCTTC; cdr3_aa: CATLTQSSYNEQFF
d_call: .; v_call: TRBV20-1; clone_size: .; j_call: TRBJ1-1; cdr3_nt: TGCAGTGCCCTTATGAACACTGAAGCTTTCTTT; cdr3_aa: CSALMNTEAFF
d_call: TRBD1; v_call: TRBV7-8; clone_size: medium-sized; j_call: TRBJ2-5; cdr3_nt: TGTGCCAGCAGCCTCCCGACAGGGGGCAGAGAGACCCAGTACTTC; cdr3_aa: CASSLPTGGRETQYF
d_call: .; v_call: TRBV10-1; clone_size: .; j_call: TRBJ1-3; cdr3_nt: TGCGCCAGCAGCTCCGGGGCTGGAAACACCATATATTTT; cdr3_aa: CASSSGAGNTIYF
d_call: TRBD2; v_call: TRBV28; clone_size: .; j_call: TRBJ2-3; cdr3_nt: TGTGCCAGCAGTTTATCCTTAGCGGGAGGGGTAGATACGCAGTATTTT; cdr3_aa: CASSLSLAGGVDTQYF
d_call: .; v_call: TRBV7-2; clone_size: .; j_call: TRBJ1-3; cdr3_nt: TGTGCCAGCAGTCAAGGGGGGGTCTCTGGAAACACCATATATTTT; cdr3_aa: CASSQGGVSGNTIYF
d_call: .; v_call: TRBV28; clone_size: .; j_call: TRBJ1-3; cdr3_nt: TGTGCCAGCAGTTTATCATCTCGGACAGACTCTGGAAACACCATATATTTT; cdr3_aa: CASSLSSRTDSGNTIYF
d_call: .; v_call: TRBV6-6; clone_size: once; j_call: TRBJ1-2; cdr3_nt: TGTGCCATCGGACAGTTAGGGGGCTACACCTTC; cdr3_aa: CAIGQLGGYTF
d_call: .; v_call: TRBV6-1; clone_size: .; j_call: TRBJ2-2; cdr3_nt: TGTGCCAGCAGTGGACGCGCTAACAGGGACGCCGGGGAGCTGTTTTTT; cdr3_aa: CASSGRANRDAGELFF
d_call: .; v_call: TRBV6-5; clone_size: .; j_call: TRBJ1-1; cdr3_nt: TGTGCCAGCGGGCGAAAAACTGAAGCTTTCTTT; cdr3_aa: CASGRKTEAFF
d_call: TRBD1; v_call: TRBV28; clone_size: .; j_call: TRBJ1-2; cdr3_nt: TGTGCCAGCCTCCAGACAGGGTTCTATGGCTACACCTTC; cdr3_aa: CASLQTGFYGYTF
d_call: .; v_call: TRBV30; clone_size: .; j_call: TRBJ1-4; cdr3_nt: TGTGCCTGGAGTCGGACTAACGAGGAAAAACTGTTTTTT; cdr3_aa: CAWSRTNEEKLFF
d_call: TRBD1; v_call: TRBV7-3; clone_size: .; j_call: TRBJ2-7; cdr3_nt: TGTGCCAGCAGCCCAGGGGGGACAGGGCGCGAGCAGTACTTC; cdr3_aa: CASSPGGTGREQYF
d_call: TRBD1; v_call: TRBV29-1; clone_size: once; j_call: TRBJ2-7; cdr3_nt: TGCAGCGTTGAAGATCTAACAGGGGGTAATTACGAGCAGTACTTC; cdr3_aa: CSVEDLTGGNYEQYF
d_call: TRBD1; v_call: TRBV27; clone_size: .; j_call: TRBJ1-5; cdr3_nt: TGTGCCAGCAGTTTATCAGGGGGCGAGGGCAATCAGCCCCAGCATTTT; cdr3_aa: CASSLSGGEGNQPQHF
d_call: .; v_call: TRBV29-1; clone_size: .; j_call: TRBJ2-3; cdr3_nt: TGCAGCGTTGAAGGCCCTACAGGGAAGGCGCAGTATTTT; cdr3_aa: CSVEGPTGKAQYF
d_call: TRBD2; v_call: TRBV5-1; clone_size: .; j_call: TRBJ2-5; cdr3_nt: TGCGCCAGCAGCTTGTCGGGGGGTTTTGGCCAAGAGACCCAGTACTTC; cdr3_aa: CASSLSGGFGQETQYF
d_call: .; v_call: TRBV6-5; clone_size: .; j_call: TRBJ1-1; cdr3_nt: TGTGCCAGCAGTTACTTTCAGGGACCTGAAGCTTTCTTT; cdr3_aa: CASSYFQGPEAFF
d_call: .; v_call: TRBV7-3; clone_size: .; j_call: TRBJ2-1; cdr3_nt: TGTGCCAGCAGCCCCCGACAGTCCACGGGGAATGAGCAGTTCTTC; cdr3_aa: CASSPRQSTGNEQFF
d_call: TRBD1; v_call: TRBV18; clone_size: once; j_call: TRBJ1-5; cdr3_nt: TGTGCCAGCTCACCAGGGACAGATCAGCCCCAGCATTTT; cdr3_aa: CASSPGTDQPQHF
d_call: TRBD2; v_call: TRBV10-3; clone_size: .; j_call: TRBJ2-5; cdr3_nt: TGTGCCGCTAGTAGCGGGGGCCAGACCGGTACCCAGTACTTC; cdr3_aa: CAASSGGQTGTQYF
d_call: .; v_call: TRBV28; clone_size: .; j_call: TRBJ2-2; cdr3_nt: TGTGCCAGCAGTATCAGGGGTGACACCGGGGAGCTGTTTTTT; cdr3_aa: CASSIRGDTGELFF
d_call: .; v_call: TRBV5-1; clone_size: .; j_call: TRBJ1-1; cdr3_nt: TGCGCCAGCAGCCTACCGGGGCCGGCGGGGAACACTGAAGCTTTCTTT; cdr3_aa: CASSLPGPAGNTEAFF
d_call: TRBD1; v_call: TRBV7-6; clone_size: .; j_call: TRBJ2-7; cdr3_nt: TGTGCCAGCAGACCGGGACAGGGGGGCGAGCAGTACTTC; cdr3_aa: CASRPGQGGEQYF
d_call: .; v_call: TRBV9; clone_size: once; j_call: TRBJ1-3; cdr3_nt: TGTGCCAGCAGCGTTCTGAGCTCTGGAAACACCATATATTTT; cdr3_aa: CASSVLSSGNTIYF
d_call: TRBD2; v_call: TRBV18; clone_size: once; j_call: TRBJ2-2; cdr3_nt: TGTGCCAGCTCCGTAACCGGGACTAGCGCCGGGGAGCTGTTTTTT; cdr3_aa: CASSVTGTSAGELFF
d_call: TRBD2; v_call: TRBV10-3; clone_size: .; j_call: TRBJ2-7; cdr3_nt: TGTGCCATCAGTCCTAGCGGGGGGGCCTCCTACGAGCAGTACTTC; cdr3_aa: CAISPSGGASYEQYF
d_call: .; v_call: TRBV28; clone_size: .; j_call: TRBJ1-2; cdr3_nt: TGTGCCAGCAGACTGGCGGGGTCCTCTAACTATGGCTACACCTTC; cdr3_aa: CASRLAGSSNYGYTF
d_call: TRBD1; v_call: TRBV28; clone_size: .; j_call: TRBJ1-5; cdr3_nt: TGTGCCAGCAGCTCGACAGGGGGTAATCAGCCCCAGCATTTT; cdr3_aa: CASSSTGGNQPQHF
d_call: .; v_call: TRBV11-1; clone_size: .; j_call: TRBJ1-2; cdr3_nt: TGTGCCAGCAGCTTAGGAGGCAGGGTTAATGGCTACACCTTC; cdr3_aa: CASSLGGRVNGYTF
d_call: TRBD1; v_call: TRBV9; clone_size: .; j_call: TRBJ2-7; cdr3_nt: TGTGCCAGCACCCTACTGGGGACAGGGGCTTTTGGGGGATGCGAGCAGTACTTC; cdr3_aa: CASTLLGTGAFGGCEQYF
d_call: .; v_call: TRBV7-2; clone_size: .; j_call: TRBJ2-6; cdr3_nt: TGTGCCAGCAGCTTACCTTCAGCTGGGGCCAACGTCCTGACTTTC; cdr3_aa: CASSLPSAGANVLTF
d_call: TRBD1; v_call: TRBV5-6; clone_size: .; j_call: TRBJ1-2; cdr3_nt: TGTGCCAGCAGCTTGGTAACGGGGCAGGGGGCGTATGGCTACACCTTC; cdr3_aa: CASSLVTGQGAYGYTF